The 14 T cell receptor beta chains below come from one sample, sequenced in a study of blood T cell repertoires in COVID-19. Produced via immunoSEQ multiplex PCR; TCRdb's table is partial and in-frame only. The sample contains around 460,000 clones, around 90% of which appear only once. Specimen: peripheral blood. These receptors came from a man between 18 and 29 years old with COVID-19, enrolled during active disease.

This clone appeared a few times. The rearrangement links TRBV2 to TRBJ1-2, with a tentative D call TRBD1 (5 bases). V was clipped by 4 bases and J by 8 bases, with 17 bases between them. Germline V gene sequence: CDR1 SNHLY, CDR2 FYNNEI. The length of the CDR3 is 14 residues. The CDR3 DNA is TGTGCCAGCAGTGTCATAGGGGCTGACGAAGGCTACACCTTC. Its translation: CASSVIGADEGYTF.

The chain has TRBV6-5 and TRBJ1-1; TRBD1 agrees at 9 bases. The V gene end was trimmed by 4 bases and the J gene end by 5 bases; junction bases not matched to a gene: 5. Germline V lookup: CDR1 MNHEY, CDR2 SVGAGI. The CDR3 has 14 amino acids. The CDR3 sequence: CASSLGTGWTEAFF. Here the CDR3 DNA reads TGTGCCAGCAGTTTAGGGACAGGGTGGACTGAAGCTTTCTTT.

This chain joins TRBV11-3 and TRBJ1-3, with D unclear. Germline V gives CDR1 SGHNT, CDR2 YENEEA. V lost 0 bases, J lost 4 bases, and 7 bases lay in between. This CDR3 is 14 amino acids long. In DNA form, the CDR3 reads TGTGCCAGCAGCTTAGAGGGAGACGGAAACACCATATATTTT. As protein: CASSLEGDGNTIYF.

This chain connects TRBV6-1 to TRBJ2-1, with 12 bases matching TRBD2. Unmatched junction bases numbered 1, after V lost 4 bases and J lost 0 bases. Germline V gene data show CDR1 as MNHNS and CDR2 as SASEGT. The CDR3 extends over 16 amino acids. The CDR3, as DNA: TGTGCCAGCAGTGTGACTAGCGGGAGCTCCTACAATGAGCAGTTCTTC. Translating it yields CASSVTSGSSYNEQFF.

The chain uses TRBV19 and TRBJ2-7; 8 bases align to TRBD2. With V trimmed by 4 bases and J by 3 bases, 5 bases remained unmatched. Germline assignment: CDR1 LNHDA and CDR2 SQIVND (reference sequence). The CDR3 loop spans 14 amino acids. The CDR3 region has the DNA TGTGCCAGTAGTACGAGCGGGAGCCTCTACGAGCAGTACTTC. Residues: CASSTSGSLYEQYF.

The chain combines TRBV9 with TRBJ2-1, with 7 nucleotides matching TRBD2. This CDR3 has 14 residues. J lost 8 bases, V lost 3 bases, and 8 bases had no gene match. Germline V gene lookup returns CDR1 SGDLS and CDR2 YYNGEE. This CDR3 is CASSAGAGLDEQFF. As DNA, the CDR3 is TGTGCCAGCAGCGCAGGAGCGGGGTTGGATGAGCAGTTCTTC.

The chain employs TRBV5-1 and TRBJ1-4, with D tentatively TRBD1 (6 bases). V was pared by 4 bases and J by 7 bases, with 17 bases between. CDR1 is SGHRS, CDR2 YFSETQ, per germline. This CDR3 spans 15 amino acids. The CDR3 DNA reads TGCGCCAGCAGCGATGGCGGGGGCCGGAGTGAAAAACTGTTTTTT. Translating gives CASSDGGGRSEKLFF.

The V and J genes are TRBV18 and TRBJ2-1, with 8 bases aligning to TRBD2. The CDR3 totals 13 residues. V shed 4 bases, J shed 7 bases, and the junction held 3 bases outside the gene matches. Germline V gives CDR1 KGHSH, CDR2 LQKENI. CDR3 DNA sequence: TGTGCCAGCTCACTCCGGGAGGGGAATGAGCAGTTCTTC. Residues: CASSLREGNEQFF. Complete variable domain (other parts from reference TRBV18 and TRBJ2-1): NAGVMQNPRHLVRRRGQEARLRCSPMKGHSHVYWYRQLPEEGLKFMVYLQKENIIDESGMPKERFSAEFPKEGPSILRIQQVVRGDSAAYFCASSLREGNEQFFGPGTRLTVL.

The chain is built from TRBV13 and TRBJ1-1; D ambiguous. V lost 4 bases to trimming and J lost 5 bases, with 11 bases between them. CDR1 and CDR2 (germline): PRHDT, FYEKMQ (reference sequence). This CDR3 is 13 amino acids long. The CDR3 nucleotides are TGTGCCAGCAGCTATGAGGGTTCGACTGAAGCTTTCTTT. As protein: CASSYEGSTEAFF.

The genes are TRBV6-5 and TRBJ2-5; no clear D gene. The CDR3 has 14 amino acids. V was trimmed by 5 bases and J by 0 bases, leaving 10 bases between them. Germline-derived CDR1 and CDR2 are MNHEY and SVGAGI. Written as DNA, the CDR3 is TGTGCCAGCAGTCTACCGAGGTACCAAGAGACCCAGTACTTC. It encodes CASSLPRYQETQYF.

This sequence joins TRBV5-4 and TRBJ2-1, with D perhaps matching TRBD2 (6 bases). The CDR3 loop spans 13 amino acids. Germline CDR1 reads SGHNT; CDR2 reads YYREEE (reference sequence). V was shortened by 4 bases and J by 9 bases, with 14 bases between the two germline ends. The CDR3 protein is CASSPWGVSEQFF. CDR3 DNA sequence: TGTGCCAGCAGCCCCTGGGGGGTTAGTGAGCAGTTCTTC.

The chain joins TRBV6-5 to TRBJ1-1; D gene uncertain. Germline V gene data show CDR1 as MNHEY and CDR2 as SVGAGI. V was cut by 4 bases and J by 4 bases, with 13 bases left in between. This CDR3 is built from 14 residues. CDR3 loop: CASSSFRGGTEAFF. The CDR3 nucleotides read TGTGCCAGCAGTTCATTCCGGGGAGGCACTGAAGCTTTCTTT.

The CDR3 protein is CASSQVDIYQPQHF. For the CDR3, the DNA is TGCGCCAGCAGCCAAGTGGACATCTATCAGCCCCAGCATTTT. V is TRBV4-1 and J is TRBJ1-5; tentative D call: TRBD1 (5 bases). V lost 1 base to trimming and J lost 5 bases, with 9 bases between them. Germline assignment: CDR1 MGHRA and CDR2 YSYEKL. The CDR3 runs to 14 residues.

This chain joins TRBV5-4 and TRBJ1-2; TRBD1 is a possible D gene (6 bases). CDR1 and CDR2 (germline): SGHNT, YYREEE (reference sequence). This CDR3 is built from 13 residues. Trimming pared 1 base from V and 4 bases from J, leaving 8 bases between. The CDR3 bases are TGTGCCAGCAGCTTGTCAGGGGTCTATGGCTACACCTTC. Translated, it gives CASSLSGVYGYTF.